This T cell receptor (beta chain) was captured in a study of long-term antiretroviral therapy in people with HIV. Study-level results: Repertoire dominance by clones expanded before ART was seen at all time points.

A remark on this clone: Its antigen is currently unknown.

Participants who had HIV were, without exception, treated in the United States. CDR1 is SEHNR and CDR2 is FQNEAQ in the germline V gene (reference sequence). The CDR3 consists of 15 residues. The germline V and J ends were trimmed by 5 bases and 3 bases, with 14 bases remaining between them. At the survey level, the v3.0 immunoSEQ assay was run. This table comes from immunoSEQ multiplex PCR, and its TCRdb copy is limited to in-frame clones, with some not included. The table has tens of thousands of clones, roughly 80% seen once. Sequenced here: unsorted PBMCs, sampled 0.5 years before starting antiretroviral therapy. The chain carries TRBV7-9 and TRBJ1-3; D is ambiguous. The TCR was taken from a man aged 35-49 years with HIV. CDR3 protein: CASSLLEDGGNTIYF. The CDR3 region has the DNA TGTGCCAGCAGCCTCCTCGAGGACGGTGGAAACACCATATATTTT. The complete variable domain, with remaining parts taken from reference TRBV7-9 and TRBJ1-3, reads DTGVSQNPRHKITKRGQNVTFRCDPISEHNRLYWYRQTLGQGPEFLTYFQNEAQLEKSRLLSDRFSAERPKGSFSTLEIQRTEQGDSAMYLCASSLLEDGGNTIYFGEGSWLTVV.